Sequencing of this T cell receptor beta chain was carried out in a study of cytotoxic CD8 clonotypes in ibrutinib-treated CLL. This clone was counted only a few times. Using immunoSEQ multiplex PCR, the repertoire was profiled, and TCRdb retains in-frame clones only, with some absent. This sample has roughly 52,000 clones; approximately 51% occur once, and the top ten carry about 33%. CDR3 length equals 13 residues. The V gene end was trimmed by 8 bases and the J gene end by 6 bases; junction bases not matched to a gene: 6. CDR1 LGHNA and CDR2 YNFKEQ come from the germline V gene. This sequence joins TRBV4-2 and TRBJ1-4; 7 nucleotides line up with TRBD1. The receptor comes from a human donor with chronic lymphocytic leukemia. The sequencing here drew on PBMCs, taken after 12 months of ibrutinib treatment. CDR3 sequence (DNA): TGTGCCAGCGGTAATACAGGGGATGAAAAACTGTTTTTT. Translating it yields CASGNTGDEKLFF.